One sample yielded the 13 T cell receptor beta chains listed below, sequenced in a study of blood T cell repertoires in COVID-19. Assay: immunoSEQ multiplex PCR; the TCRdb copy retains only in-frame clones and omits some. The sample has roughly 74,000 clones, approximately 84% seen once. The source material was peripheral blood. The source of these receptors is a man in his 70s with acute or convalescent COVID-19.

The chain employs TRBV3-1 (or the pseudogene TRBV3-2) and TRBJ2-1, with 8 positions matching TRBD1. CDR1 is LGHDT, CDR2 YNNKEL, per germline (reference sequence). CDR3 length: 14 residues. J gave up 16 bases and V 2 bases, and 13 bases lay outside the gene matches. This CDR3 reads CASSQITDRGRIFF. Written as DNA, the CDR3 is TGTGCCAGCAGCCAAATAACAGACAGGGGACGAATTTTCTTC.

This chain links TRBV3-1 (or the pseudogene TRBV3-2) with TRBJ2-7; D may be TRBD2 (5 bases). V gave up 0 bases and J gave up 1 base, with 13 bases separating them. CDR1 LGHDT and CDR2 YNNKEL come from the germline V gene (reference sequence). The length of the CDR3 is 16 residues. For the CDR3, the DNA is TGTGCCAGCAGCCAAGAGGCCGAAGCGGCTTCCTACGAGCAGTACTTC. It yields the protein CASSQEAEAASYEQYF.

V gene TRBV29-1 combines with J gene TRBJ2-2, with D possibly TRBD2 on 5 matching bases. The CDR3 runs 14 residues. With 7 bases removed from V and 7 bases from J, the gap between germline ends came to 19 bases. Per the germline V gene, CDR1 is SQVTM and CDR2 is ANQGSEA. This CDR3 reads CSADGEGSNGELFF. For the CDR3, the DNA is TGCAGCGCCGACGGCGAAGGGAGCAACGGGGAGCTGTTTTTT.

The chain recombines TRBV18 with TRBJ1-2; TRBD1 is a possible D gene (6 bases). The CDR3 has 14 amino acids. Trimming pared 3 bases from V and 5 bases from J, leaving 13 bases between. Germline V lookup: CDR1 KGHSH, CDR2 LQKENI. CDR3 sequence: CASSPGTQGYGYTF. The DNA for the CDR3 is TGTGCCAGCTCACCGGGGACACAGGGATATGGCTACACCTTC.

This clone was detected once. J is TRBJ1-5 and V is TRBV28, with 7 bases identical to TRBD1. The trim removed 2 bases at V and 6 bases at J, leaving 7 bases unmatched. The germline V gene encodes CDR1 MDHEN and CDR2 SYDVKM. The CDR3 is 15 amino acids. The CDR3 bases are TGTGCCAGCAGTTTACCGACAGGGTCAGGTCAGCCCCAGCATTTT. Translation gives CASSLPTGSGQPQHF.

A single count supports this clone. V is TRBV29-1 and J is TRBJ1-1; D is ambiguous. Germline loops: CDR1 SQVTM, CDR2 ANQGSEA. Between the trimmed V and J ends, which lost 5 bases and 5 bases, there was a span of 9 bases. The CDR3 spans 11 residues. The CDR3 DNA reads TGCAGCGTTAAGCCCCTTACTGAAGCTTTCTTT. Residues: CSVKPLTEAFF.

The rearrangement links TRBV7-2 to TRBJ2-1; D not resolved. Germline lookup yields CDR1 SGHTA and CDR2 FQGNSA. Trimming removed 0 bases at V and 7 bases at J, with 7 bases between. The CDR3 loop spans 13 amino acids. This CDR3 reads CASSLASGNEQFF. The CDR3 bases are TGTGCCAGCAGCTTAGCATCGGGTAATGAGCAGTTCTTC.

The chain employs TRBV27 and TRBJ2-2, with a tentative D call TRBD1 (5 bases). Germline V CDR1 and CDR2: MNHEY, SMNVEV (reference sequence). Deletions cut 2 bases from V and 7 bases from J, with 11 bases between. This CDR3 has 14 residues. CDR3 in amino acids: CASSLAGWDGELFF. Written as DNA, the CDR3 is TGTGCCAGCAGTTTAGCAGGGTGGGACGGGGAGCTGTTTTTT.

The chain couples TRBV7-8 to TRBJ2-5, with 7 bases matching TRBD1. The V segment lost 3 bases and the J segment 3 bases; nucleotides outside the gene matches: 7. The germline CDR1 and CDR2 sequences are SGHVS and FQNEAQ. The CDR3 spans 15 residues. In DNA, the CDR3 is TGTGCCAGCAGCTTCCGGGACAGCGCGGAAGAGACCCAGTACTTC. Amino acids: CASSFRDSAEETQYF.

This sequence joins TRBV2 and TRBJ2-2, with TRBD1 identical over 8 bases. CDR1 SNHLY and CDR2 FYNNEI come from the germline V gene. The CDR3 spans 14 residues. Losses at the gene ends were 3 bases for V and 5 bases for J; bases not matched to a gene: 2. The CDR3 DNA reads TGTGCCAGCAGTGAGGACAGGGAGACCGGGGAGCTGTTTTTT. The encoded protein is CASSEDRETGELFF.

The chain joins TRBV3-1 (or the pseudogene TRBV3-2) to TRBJ1-2, with D possibly TRBD1 on 6 matching bases. CDR1 is LGHDT and CDR2 is YNNKEL in the germline V gene (reference sequence). CDR3 length equals 15 residues. V gave up 0 bases and J gave up 8 bases, with 16 bases separating them. This CDR3 is CASSQDTGRGGGYTF. DNA of the CDR3: TGTGCCAGCAGCCAAGACACGGGCAGGGGTGGCGGCTACACCTTC.

This clone appeared a single time. The V and J genes are TRBV29-1 and TRBJ1-1; perhaps TRBD1 as D (5 bases). Germline CDR1 and CDR2: SQVTM and ANQGSEA. Trimming left V 8 bases short and J 4 bases short, with 17 bases between. This CDR3 spans 13 amino acids. CDR3 nucleotide sequence: TGCAGCTCCCTAGGGGAGGGTGTCACTGAAGCTTTCTTT. Amino acid sequence: CSSLGEGVTEAFF. Based on the CDR3 plus reference TRBV29-1 and TRBJ1-1, the full variable domain is SAVISQKPSRDICQRGTSLTIQCQVDSQVTMMFWYRQQPGQSLTLIATANQGSEATYESGFVIDKFPISRPNLTFSTLTVSNMSPEDSSIYLCSSLGEGVTEAFFGQGTRLTVV.

The chain joins TRBV28 to TRBJ2-3, with TRBD2 matching 15 bases. CDR3 size: 17 residues. V shed 5 bases and J 2 bases; nucleotides not matched to a gene: 5. Germline V gives CDR1 MDHEN, CDR2 SYDVKM. The DNA of the CDR3 is TGTGCCAGCAGTCTCTGGACTAGCGGGAGGGACACAGATACGCAGTATTTT. Amino acid sequence: CASSLWTSGRDTDTQYF. The complete variable domain, with remaining parts taken from reference TRBV28 and TRBJ2-3, reads DVKVTQSSRYLVKRTGEKVFLECVQDMDHENMFWYRQDPGLGLRLIYFSYDVKMKEKGDIPEGYSVSREKKERFSLILESASTNQTSMYLCASSLWTSGRDTDTQYFGPGTRLTVL.